This T cell receptor (beta chain) originates from a study of OX40 agonist ivuxolimab in advanced cancers. Study-wide background: With ivuxolimab, an agonistic anti-OX40 (CD134) antibody, patients were treated.

Profiling relied on immunoSEQ multiplex PCR, and the TCRdb table lists in-frame clones only, not all of them. This table has about 53,000 clones, roughly 84% appearing once. Per germline, CDR1 ENHRY and CDR2 SYGVKD. The CDR3 is 13 residues long. V was cut by 4 bases and J by 5 bases, with 11 bases left in between. Sample: CD4+ or CD8+ T cells sorted from blood, taken in a trial of the OX40 agonist ivuxolimab. The receptor's source is an adult with an advanced solid tumor such as melanoma, head and neck, liver or kidney cancer. This chain connects TRBV10-3 to TRBJ2-5; D gene ambiguous. The CDR3 DNA reads TGTGCCATCAGTGGAGTGTATACCGAGACCCAGTACTTC. Amino acid sequence: CAISGVYTETQYF.